This is a list of T cell receptor beta chains from one sample in a study of blood T cells in healthy people across ages. Using its own MiXCR run on the 5' RACE reads, TCRdb lists one record per CDR3 protein. Found here are around 1,600,000 distinct CDR3 sequences, 35% to 45% of them singletons; the top ten hold over 3.5%. The sequenced material came from blood. The receptor set was obtained from a woman aged 18 to 35 in good health. The CDR3 runs from the conserved cysteine through the conserved F or W. A D gene is named only where the DNA matches it firmly. The size field is filled for only some rows; it gives once, few, many or a size class.

abundance: .; d_gene: .; v_gene: TRBV27; j_gene: TRBJ2-1; CDR3aa: CASSYRPDYNEQFF; CDR3nt: TGTGCCAGTAGTTACCGACCGGACTACAATGAGCAGTTCTTC
abundance: .; d_gene: TRBD1; v_gene: TRBV6-6; j_gene: TRBJ1-1; CDR3aa: CASSWGDREGTEAFF; CDR3nt: TGTGCCAGCAGTTGGGGGGACAGGGAGGGCACTGAAGCTTTCTTT
abundance: once; d_gene: TRBD1; v_gene: TRBV7-6; j_gene: TRBJ1-1; CDR3aa: CASSLAGQGRHTEAFF; CDR3nt: TGTGCCAGCAGCTTAGCGGGACAGGGCAGGCACACTGAAGCTTTCTTT
abundance: .; d_gene: TRBD1; v_gene: TRBV6-2/TRBV6-3; j_gene: TRBJ2-1; CDR3aa: CASSADRGTDEQFF; CDR3nt: TGTGCCAGCAGTGCAGACAGGGGGACGGATGAGCAGTTCTTC
abundance: few; d_gene: TRBD1; v_gene: TRBV27; j_gene: TRBJ2-2; CDR3aa: CASSFQGAGTGELFF; CDR3nt: TGTGCCAGCAGTTTTCAGGGGGCTGGGACCGGGGAGCTGTTTTTT
abundance: .; d_gene: .; v_gene: TRBV6-1; j_gene: TRBJ2-5; CDR3aa: CASSGDPKWAPRQETQYF; CDR3nt: TGTGCCAGCAGCGGGGACCCAAAGTGGGCCCCCAGACAAGAGACCCAGTACTTC
abundance: .; d_gene: .; v_gene: TRBV11-2; j_gene: TRBJ2-2; CDR3aa: CASSWELTGELFF; CDR3nt: TGTGCCAGCAGCTGGGAACTAACCGGGGAGCTGTTTTTT
abundance: .; d_gene: .; v_gene: TRBV10-1; j_gene: TRBJ2-7; CDR3aa: CASRVGTGTIEQYF; CDR3nt: TGCGCCAGCAGGGTTGGGACGGGGACGATCGAGCAGTACTTC
abundance: .; d_gene: TRBD1; v_gene: TRBV2; j_gene: TRBJ2-3; CDR3aa: CASTGQGRNTQYF; CDR3nt: TGTGCCAGCACCGGACAGGGTAGAAATACGCAGTATTTT
abundance: .; d_gene: .; v_gene: TRBV2; j_gene: TRBJ2-1; CDR3aa: CASNFDEQFF; CDR3nt: TGTGCCAGCAATTTCGATGAGCAGTTCTTC
abundance: .; d_gene: TRBD2; v_gene: TRBV5-1; j_gene: TRBJ2-3; CDR3aa: CASKPLAGVADTQYF; CDR3nt: TGCGCCAGCAAACCTCTAGCGGGAGTCGCAGATACGCAGTATTTT
abundance: few; d_gene: TRBD2; v_gene: TRBV20-1; j_gene: TRBJ2-3; CDR3aa: CSAILAGGPDTQYF; CDR3nt: TGCAGTGCCATACTAGCGGGGGGGCCAGATACGCAGTATTTT
abundance: few; d_gene: TRBD2; v_gene: TRBV4-2; j_gene: TRBJ2-7; CDR3aa: CASSQEGLAVSYEQYF; CDR3nt: TGTGCCAGCAGCCAAGAGGGACTAGCGGTCTCCTACGAGCAGTACTTC
abundance: .; d_gene: TRBD2; v_gene: TRBV7-2; j_gene: TRBJ2-5; CDR3aa: CASSPAGAKETQYF; CDR3nt: TGTGCCAGCAGCCCAGCGGGGGCTAAAGAGACCCAGTACTTC
abundance: .; d_gene: TRBD2; v_gene: TRBV20-1; j_gene: TRBJ2-5; CDR3aa: CSAFSTSGRPGETQYF; CDR3nt: TGCAGTGCTTTTTCGACTAGCGGGAGACCAGGAGAGACCCAGTACTTC
abundance: .; d_gene: TRBD2; v_gene: TRBV6-4; j_gene: TRBJ2-1; CDR3aa: CASSAVRGGDNEQFF; CDR3nt: TGTGCCAGCAGTGCTGTTAGGGGAGGGGACAATGAGCAGTTCTTC
abundance: .; d_gene: .; v_gene: TRBV20-1; j_gene: TRBJ1-1; CDR3aa: CSRLHPGYTEAFF; CDR3nt: TGCAGTCGCCTTCATCCAGGGTACACTGAAGCTTTCTTT
abundance: once; d_gene: TRBD1; v_gene: TRBV12-3/TRBV12-4; j_gene: TRBJ1-5; CDR3aa: CASSRTGGEENQPQHF; CDR3nt: TGTGCCAGCAGTAGGACAGGGGGCGAAGAAAATCAGCCCCAGCATTTT
abundance: few; d_gene: .; v_gene: TRBV5-1; j_gene: TRBJ1-2; CDR3aa: CASSWTQERAYGYTF; CDR3nt: TGCGCCAGCAGCTGGACTCAGGAGAGGGCCTATGGCTACACCTTC
abundance: many; d_gene: .; v_gene: TRBV6-2/TRBV6-3; j_gene: TRBJ2-1; CDR3aa: CASSYSRARGYREQFF; CDR3nt: TGTGCCAGCAGTTACTCGAGGGCCCGAGGTTACCGTGAGCAGTTCTTC
abundance: .; d_gene: TRBD2; v_gene: TRBV20-1; j_gene: TRBJ2-6; CDR3aa: CSASPVPRVAGSSSGANVLTF; CDR3nt: TGCAGTGCTAGCCCAGTCCCTCGGGTAGCGGGGTCCAGCTCTGGGGCCAACGTCCTGACTTTC
abundance: .; d_gene: TRBD1; v_gene: TRBV5-1; j_gene: TRBJ1-1; CDR3aa: CASKGQGTDTEAFF; CDR3nt: TGCGCCAGCAAGGGACAGGGAACGGACACTGAAGCTTTCTTT
abundance: .; d_gene: TRBD1; v_gene: TRBV10-2; j_gene: TRBJ1-5; CDR3aa: CASSYGQGLQPQHF; CDR3nt: TGCGCCAGCAGCTATGGACAGGGCTTACAGCCCCAGCATTTT
abundance: many; d_gene: .; v_gene: TRBV29-1; j_gene: TRBJ2-7; CDR3aa: CSVGGTYYNEQYF; CDR3nt: TGCAGCGTTGGAGGAACTTACTACAATGAGCAGTACTTC
abundance: few; d_gene: .; v_gene: TRBV3-1; j_gene: TRBJ1-4; CDR3aa: CASSQGLFAWGNEKLFF; CDR3nt: TGTGCCAGCAGCCAAGGCCTTTTCGCATGGGGTAATGAAAAACTGTTTTTT
abundance: once; d_gene: .; v_gene: TRBV30; j_gene: TRBJ2-3; CDR3aa: CAWSVGGVTDTQYF; CDR3nt: TGTGCCTGGAGTGTGGGGGGTGTCACAGATACACAGTATTTT
abundance: .; d_gene: .; v_gene: TRBV7-9; j_gene: TRBJ1-5; CDR3aa: CASSNSYNQPQHF; CDR3nt: TGTGCCAGCAGCAACAGTTACAATCAGCCCCAGCATTTT
abundance: few; d_gene: TRBD1; v_gene: TRBV5-1; j_gene: TRBJ1-2; CDR3aa: CASRTGQGNGYTF; CDR3nt: TGCGCCAGCAGAACAGGACAGGGGAACGGCTACACCTTC
abundance: .; d_gene: TRBD1; v_gene: TRBV4-1; j_gene: TRBJ1-2; CDR3aa: CASSQQGVRNGYTF; CDR3nt: TGCGCCAGCAGCCAACAGGGGGTTCGTAATGGCTACACCTTC
abundance: .; d_gene: TRBD1; v_gene: TRBV12-3/TRBV12-4; j_gene: TRBJ2-7; CDR3aa: CASSSGTGGALYEQYF; CDR3nt: TGTGCCAGCAGTTCCGGGACAGGGGGCGCCTTATACGAGCAGTACTTC
abundance: .; d_gene: TRBD1; v_gene: TRBV5-1; j_gene: TRBJ2-4; CDR3aa: CASSLDRTKNIQYF; CDR3nt: TGCGCCAGCAGCCTGGACAGGACCAAAAACATTCAGTACTTC
abundance: many; d_gene: TRBD2; v_gene: TRBV5-1; j_gene: TRBJ2-1; CDR3aa: CASSLTSGRSNEQFF; CDR3nt: TGCGCCAGCAGCTTGACTAGCGGGAGGTCTAATGAGCAGTTCTTC
abundance: few; d_gene: TRBD1; v_gene: TRBV7-9; j_gene: TRBJ1-2; CDR3aa: CASSSISGTGNYGYTF; CDR3nt: TGTGCCAGCAGCTCCATCTCCGGGACAGGGAACTATGGCTACACCTTC
abundance: .; d_gene: .; v_gene: TRBV7-8; j_gene: TRBJ1-1; CDR3aa: CASSLGEAALTEAFF; CDR3nt: TGTGCCAGCAGCTTAGGAGAGGCAGCACTCACTGAAGCTTTCTTT
abundance: few; d_gene: .; v_gene: TRBV6-2/TRBV6-3; j_gene: TRBJ1-2; CDR3aa: CASSYYDSYGYTF; CDR3nt: TGTGCCAGCAGTTACTATGACAGCTATGGCTACACCTTC
abundance: .; d_gene: TRBD2; v_gene: TRBV10-1; j_gene: TRBJ2-1; CDR3aa: CASAAGTSGTNEQFF; CDR3nt: TGCGCCAGCGCGGCCGGGACTAGCGGGACCAATGAGCAGTTCTTC
abundance: .; d_gene: TRBD2; v_gene: TRBV6-5; j_gene: TRBJ2-7; CDR3aa: CASSYGDSGRAYEQYF; CDR3nt: TGTGCCAGCAGTTACGGCGATAGCGGGAGGGCCTACGAGCAGTACTTC
abundance: .; d_gene: .; v_gene: TRBV5-1; j_gene: TRBJ1-2; CDR3aa: CASSLAAGSGRGYTF; CDR3nt: TGTGCCAGCAGCTTGGCCGCGGGATCGGGGCGAGGCTACACCTTC
abundance: .; d_gene: .; v_gene: TRBV10-3; j_gene: TRBJ2-7; CDR3aa: CAVLSGSYNEQYF; CDR3nt: TGTGCCGTCCTTTCAGGGTCCTACAATGAGCAGTACTTC
abundance: few; d_gene: .; v_gene: TRBV20-1; j_gene: TRBJ2-5; CDR3aa: CSAREASQETQYF; CDR3nt: TGCAGTGCTAGAGAGGCGAGCCAAGAGACCCAGTACTTC
abundance: few; d_gene: .; v_gene: TRBV28; j_gene: TRBJ2-7; CDR3aa: CASSWSGSTYEQYF; CDR3nt: TGTGCCAGCAGTTGGAGCGGTTCGACCTACGAGCAGTACTTC
abundance: .; d_gene: TRBD2; v_gene: TRBV7-2; j_gene: TRBJ2-3; CDR3aa: CASSSRTSRSTDTQYF; CDR3nt: TGTGCCAGCAGCTCTAGGACTAGCCGTAGCACAGATACGCAGTATTTT
abundance: .; d_gene: TRBD2; v_gene: TRBV20-1; j_gene: TRBJ2-3; CDR3aa: CSAEAGYDTQYF; CDR3nt: TGCAGTGCTGAAGCGGGGTATGATACGCAGTATTTT
abundance: few; d_gene: .; v_gene: TRBV5-1; j_gene: TRBJ2-1; CDR3aa: CASSLGGPRLIYNEQFF; CDR3nt: TGCGCCAGCAGCTTGGGGGGTCCCCGACTAATATACAATGAGCAGTTCTTC
abundance: .; d_gene: TRBD2; v_gene: TRBV2; j_gene: TRBJ2-1; CDR3aa: CASSSLAGGPNNEQFF; CDR3nt: TGTGCCAGCAGCTCCCTAGCGGGGGGTCCCAACAATGAGCAGTTCTTC
abundance: .; d_gene: .; v_gene: TRBV6-1; j_gene: TRBJ1-2; CDR3aa: CASLGGLSGYTF; CDR3nt: TGTGCCTCCCTAGGAGGATTATCTGGCTACACCTTC
abundance: .; d_gene: TRBD2; v_gene: TRBV12-3/TRBV12-4; j_gene: TRBJ2-5; CDR3aa: CASSPLSGGPLKTQYF; CDR3nt: TGTGCCAGCAGTCCACTTTCGGGGGGGCCGTTAAAGACCCAGTACTTC
abundance: .; d_gene: TRBD2; v_gene: TRBV7-3; j_gene: TRBJ2-3; CDR3aa: CASSLTGLATDTQYF; CDR3nt: TGTGCCAGCAGCTTAACGGGACTAGCCACAGATACGCAGTATTTT
abundance: many; d_gene: .; v_gene: TRBV12-3/TRBV12-4; j_gene: TRBJ2-5; CDR3aa: CASSLFRGETQYF; CDR3nt: TGTGCCAGCAGTTTATTCAGGGGAGAGACCCAGTACTTC
abundance: .; d_gene: TRBD1; v_gene: TRBV16; j_gene: TRBJ1-5; CDR3aa: CASSYPGQGAQPQHF; CDR3nt: TGTGCCAGCAGCTATCCGGGACAGGGGGCTCAGCCCCAGCATTTT
abundance: .; d_gene: .; v_gene: TRBV2; j_gene: TRBJ2-7; CDR3aa: CASSGGLPSYEQYF; CDR3nt: TGTGCCAGCAGTGGAGGACTCCCGTCCTACGAGCAGTACTTC
abundance: .; d_gene: TRBD2; v_gene: TRBV7-8; j_gene: TRBJ2-3; CDR3aa: CASREGGLAGFTDTQYF; CDR3nt: TGTGCCAGCAGGGAAGGGGGACTAGCGGGGTTCACAGATACGCAGTATTTT
abundance: .; d_gene: .; v_gene: TRBV6-2/TRBV6-3; j_gene: TRBJ2-4; CDR3aa: CASSYSTSGRPSKNIQYF; CDR3nt: TGTGCCAGCAGTTACTCGACGTCAGGGCGGCCTTCCAAAAACATTCAGTACTTC
abundance: .; d_gene: .; v_gene: TRBV20-1; j_gene: TRBJ1-1; CDR3aa: CSADLDGVNTEAFF; CDR3nt: TGCAGTGCTGACCTGGACGGGGTGAACACTGAAGCTTTCTTT
abundance: few; d_gene: .; v_gene: TRBV15; j_gene: TRBJ2-1; CDR3aa: CATSRRAVLGSYNEQFF; CDR3nt: TGTGCCACCAGCAGGAGGGCGGTATTGGGCTCCTACAATGAGCAGTTCTTC
abundance: many; d_gene: .; v_gene: TRBV7-2; j_gene: TRBJ2-1; CDR3aa: CASSLTGTAYNEQFF; CDR3nt: TGTGCCAGCAGCTTAACGGGAACGGCCTACAATGAGCAGTTCTTC
abundance: .; d_gene: .; v_gene: TRBV4-1; j_gene: TRBJ1-2; CDR3aa: CASSQKLRDPSYGYTF; CDR3nt: TGCGCCAGCAGCCAAAAGCTGCGAGACCCCTCCTATGGCTACACCTTC